The 10 T cell receptor beta chains presented below share a single source sample, sequenced in a study of PD-1 blockade in classical Hodgkin lymphoma. The protocol was immunoSEQ multiplex PCR, while the TCRdb copy is restricted to in-frame clones and leaves out a portion. Among more than 50,000 clones listed, around 87% were seen once. Patients all relapsed after autologous stem cell transplantation, and there was variation in brentuximab vedotin exposure. The input for sequencing was peripheral blood mononuclear cells (PBMCs), taken at baseline. These receptors all stem from a human donor with classical Hodgkin lymphoma.

The V gene is TRBV5-4, the J gene TRBJ2-3; no firm D call. The CDR3 covers 15 residues. CDR1 is SGHNT and CDR2 is YYREEE in the germline V gene (reference sequence). Trimming took 3 bases from V and 1 from J, leaving 12 bases between them. CDR3 loop: CASSCPRRCTDTQYF. CDR3 nucleotides: TGTGCCAGCAGCTGCCCTCGTAGATGCACAGATACGCAGTATTTT.

The chain uses TRBV7-3 and TRBJ1-1, with a tentative D call TRBD1 (5 bases). With 6 bases removed from V and 3 bases from J, the gap between germline ends came to 11 bases. This CDR3 spans 13 amino acids. Germline V gives CDR1 SGHTA, CDR2 FQGTGA. CDR3 sequence (DNA): TGTGCCAGCAGGTCTCAGGGAGACACTGAAGCTTTCTTT. Translated: CASRSQGDTEAFF.

The rearrangement links TRBV7-9 to TRBJ2-7, with a tentative D call TRBD1 (6 bases). V dropped 3 bases and J dropped 0 bases, with 9 bases sitting between them. The CDR3 runs 14 residues. Germline loops: CDR1 SEHNR, CDR2 FQNEAQ (reference sequence). The CDR3 protein is CASSFRGASYEQYF. The CDR3 region has the DNA TGTGCCAGCAGCTTCAGGGGAGCCTCCTACGAGCAGTACTTC.

The V and J genes are TRBV7-9 and TRBJ1-3, with D possibly being TRBD1 (6 bases). CDR1 is SEHNR, CDR2 FQNEAQ, per germline (reference sequence). This CDR3 spans 19 amino acids. The germline V and J ends were trimmed by 2 bases and 3 bases, with 23 bases remaining between them. The CDR3 sequence is CASSLILWTERTNGNTIYF. The CDR3 DNA reads as TGTGCCAGCAGCTTAATCCTCTGGACAGAACGAACCAATGGAAACACCATATATTTT.

This clone was counted a single time. The J gene is TRBJ2-2, the V gene TRBV30; a weak D match, TRBD2 (5 bases). Germline CDR1 GTSNPN, CDR2 SVGIG (reference sequence). Trimming cost V 0 bases and J 4 bases, with 18 bases left between them. The CDR3 is 17 residues long. In DNA form, the CDR3 reads TGTGCCTGGAGTGTACGGGTGGTGGGCCGGGGCACCGGGGAGCTGTTTTTT. This sequence encodes CAWSVRVVGRGTGELFF.

The rearrangement uses TRBV4-1 and TRBJ2-5; weak D call: TRBD2 (5 bases). The V end was cut by 2 bases, the J end by 5 bases, with 9 bases between. CDR1 and CDR2 (germline): MGHRA, YSYEKL. There are 13 residues in the CDR3. The CDR3 region is CASSQSRGETQYF. CDR3 coding DNA: TGCGCCAGCAGCCAATCACGGGGTGAGACCCAGTACTTC.

The genes are TRBV5-4 and TRBJ1-4, with D perhaps matching TRBD1 (6 bases). V dropped 0 bases and J dropped 3 bases, with 12 bases sitting between them. The germline V gene encodes CDR1 SGHNT and CDR2 YYREEE (reference sequence). The CDR3 is 16 amino acids. CDR3 residues: CASSLDPQGANEKLFF. Here the CDR3 DNA reads TGTGCCAGCAGCTTGGACCCACAGGGTGCTAATGAAAAACTGTTTTTT.

The CDR3 nucleotides read TGTGCCATCAGTGCAACCGACGAGGTCGGGGAGCTGTTTTTT. This encodes CAISATDEVGELFF. V and J are TRBV10-3 and TRBJ2-2; D unclear. This CDR3 comprises 14 residues. Germline CDR1 and CDR2: ENHRY and SYGVKD. Deletions cut 4 bases from V and 7 bases from J, with 13 bases between.

This sequence joins TRBV6-6 and TRBJ1-5; D not certain. Germline loops: CDR1 MNHNY, CDR2 SVGAGI (reference sequence). The V end was cut by 0 bases, the J end by 6 bases, with 3 bases between. The CDR3 has 12 amino acids. The CDR3 reads CASSYSGQPQHF. In DNA, the CDR3 is TGTGCCAGCAGTTACTCGGGTCAGCCCCAGCATTTT.

V gene TRBV7-9 combines with J gene TRBJ1-4, with D possibly TRBD1 on 5 matching bases. The CDR3 totals 14 residues. Per germline, CDR1 SEHNR and CDR2 FQNEAQ (reference sequence). Trimming removed 1 base from V and 7 bases from J, with 10 bases in between. The CDR3 is CASSLVNQGEKLFF. DNA for the CDR3: TGTGCCAGCAGCTTAGTAAACCAGGGTGAAAAACTGTTTTTT. Drawing the rest from reference TRBV7-9 and TRBJ1-4, the complete variable domain is DTGVSQNPRHKITKRGQNVTFRCDPISEHNRLYWYRQTLGQGPEFLTYFQNEAQLEKSRLLSDRFSAERPKGSFSTLEIQRTEQGDSAMYLCASSLVNQGEKLFFGSGTQLSVL.